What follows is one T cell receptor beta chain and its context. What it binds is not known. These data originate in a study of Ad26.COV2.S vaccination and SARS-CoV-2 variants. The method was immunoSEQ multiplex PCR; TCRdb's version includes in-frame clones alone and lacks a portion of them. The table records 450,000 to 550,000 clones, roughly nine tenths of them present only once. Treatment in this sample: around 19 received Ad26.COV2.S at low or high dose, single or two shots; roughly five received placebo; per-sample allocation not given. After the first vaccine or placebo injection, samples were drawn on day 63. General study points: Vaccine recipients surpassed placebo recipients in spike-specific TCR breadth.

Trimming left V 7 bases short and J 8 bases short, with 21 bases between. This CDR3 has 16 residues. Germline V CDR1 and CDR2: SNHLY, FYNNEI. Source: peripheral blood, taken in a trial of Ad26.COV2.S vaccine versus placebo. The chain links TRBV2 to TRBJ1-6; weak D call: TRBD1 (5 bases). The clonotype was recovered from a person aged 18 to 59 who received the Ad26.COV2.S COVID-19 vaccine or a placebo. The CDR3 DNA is TGTGCCAGCACATTACTACGGGACGGAGAATATTCACCCCTCCACTTT. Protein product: CASTLLRDGEYSPLHF. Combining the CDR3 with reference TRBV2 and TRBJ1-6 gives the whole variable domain EPEVTQTPSHQVTQMGQEVILRCVPISNHLYFYWYRQILGQKVEFLVSFYNNEISEKSEIFDDQFSVERPDGSNFTLKIRSTKLEDSAMYFCASTLLRDGEYSPLHFGNGTRLTVT.